This record covers a single T cell receptor (beta chain). What it recognizes is unknown. Clones were sequenced by immunoSEQ multiplex PCR, and TCRdb holds only the in-frame ones, with some missing. The sample yields 15,000 to 20,000 clones, around 79% seen once. The CDR3 runs to 14 residues. After removal of 0 bases from V and 9 bases from J, the junction contained 4 bases not matched to a gene. Per germline, CDR1 SGHVS and CDR2 FQNEAQ. These data are taken from a study of OX40 agonist ivuxolimab in advanced cancers. Study-wide context: Of the participants, approximately 40% had some prior anti-PD-1, anti-PD-L1 or anti-CTLA-4 therapy, which was allowed.

A history of autoimmune disease or systemic immunosuppression excluded patients. Study-wide results and caveats: Averaged across samples, CD8+ T cells carried more expanded clones than CD4+ did.

This sequence was found in an adult with an advanced solid tumor such as melanoma, head and neck, liver or kidney cancer. The chain employs TRBV7-8 and TRBJ1-4, with TRBD1 matching 7 bases. The sample consisted of CD4+ or CD8+ T cells sorted from blood, taken in a trial of the OX40 agonist ivuxolimab. In DNA, the CDR3 is TGTGCCAGCAGCTTAGCGGGGGACAGTAAAAAACTGTTTTTT. Encoded protein: CASSLAGDSKKLFF. The full variable domain, completed using reference TRBV7-8 and TRBJ1-4, is GAGVSQSPRYKVAKRGQDVALRCDPISGHVSLFWYQQALGQGPEFLTYFQNEAQLDKSGLPSDRFFAERPEGSVSTLKIQRTQQEDSAVYLCASSLAGDSKKLFFGSGTQLSVL.